This T cell receptor beta chain was recovered during a study of EBV T-cell therapy then PD-1 blockade in nasopharyngeal carcinoma. A remark on this clone: The target antigen is unknown.

Sample treatment: AdE1-LMPpoly-expanded autologous EBV-specific T-cell therapy followed by anti-PD-1 nivolumab. Repertoires were generated with immunoSEQ multiplex PCR, while TCRdb's copy carries only in-frame clones and drops some. This table holds about 17,000 clones, approximately 83% found once. V lost 2 bases and J lost 2, with 4 bases in between. Germline V lookup: CDR1 MNHNS, CDR2 SASEGT. This CDR3 is built from 14 residues. The TCR originated in a man between 40 and 49 years old with nasopharyngeal carcinoma. The sample consisted of CD8+ T cells from blood, taken at day 0 from a patient whose treatment included autologous EBV-specific T cells and nivolumab. The V gene is TRBV6-1, the J gene TRBJ2-6; D remains ambiguous. In DNA, the CDR3 is TGTGCCAGCAGTGAAACCCCTGGGGCCAACGTCCTGACTTTC. This translates into CASSETPGANVLTF.